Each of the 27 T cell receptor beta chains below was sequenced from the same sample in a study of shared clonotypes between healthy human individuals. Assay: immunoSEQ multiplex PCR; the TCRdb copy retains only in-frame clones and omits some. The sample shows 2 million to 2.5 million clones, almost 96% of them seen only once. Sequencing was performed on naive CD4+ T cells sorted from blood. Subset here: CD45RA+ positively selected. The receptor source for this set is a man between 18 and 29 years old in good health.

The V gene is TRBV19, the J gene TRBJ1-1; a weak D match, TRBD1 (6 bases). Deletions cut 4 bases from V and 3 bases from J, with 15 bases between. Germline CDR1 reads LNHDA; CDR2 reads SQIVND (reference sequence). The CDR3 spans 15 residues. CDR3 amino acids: CASSTLTGIYTEAFF. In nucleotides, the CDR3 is TGTGCCAGTAGTACCCTCACAGGGATTTACACTGAAGCTTTCTTT.

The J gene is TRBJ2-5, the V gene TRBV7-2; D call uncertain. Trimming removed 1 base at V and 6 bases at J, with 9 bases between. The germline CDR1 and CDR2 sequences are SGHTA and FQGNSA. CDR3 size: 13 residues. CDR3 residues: CASSLDSSKTQYF. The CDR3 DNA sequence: TGTGCCAGCAGCTTAGACAGCTCGAAGACCCAGTACTTC.

The CDR3 sequence is CASSLGGTLTGDTQYF. The CDR3 DNA follows: TGTGCCAGCAGCTTGGGCGGAACTCTAACGGGAGATACGCAGTATTTT. The rearrangement joins TRBV5-4 to TRBJ2-3; no firm D call. The CDR3 contains 16 residues. The ends were cut back, 0 bases at V and 5 bases at J, with 16 bases in the middle. Germline V CDR1 and CDR2: SGHNT, YYREEE (reference sequence).

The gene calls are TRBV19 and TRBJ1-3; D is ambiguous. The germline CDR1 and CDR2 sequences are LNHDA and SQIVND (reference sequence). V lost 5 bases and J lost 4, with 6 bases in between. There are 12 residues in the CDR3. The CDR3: CASSGGGNTIYF. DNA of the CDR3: TGTGCCAGTAGTGGTGGGGGAAACACCATATATTTT.

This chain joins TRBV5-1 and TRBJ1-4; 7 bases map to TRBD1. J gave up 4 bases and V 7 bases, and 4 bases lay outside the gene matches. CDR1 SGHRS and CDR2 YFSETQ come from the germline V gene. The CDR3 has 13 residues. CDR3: CASAQGFNEKLFF. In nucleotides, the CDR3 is TGCGCCAGCGCACAGGGGTTTAATGAAAAACTGTTTTTT.

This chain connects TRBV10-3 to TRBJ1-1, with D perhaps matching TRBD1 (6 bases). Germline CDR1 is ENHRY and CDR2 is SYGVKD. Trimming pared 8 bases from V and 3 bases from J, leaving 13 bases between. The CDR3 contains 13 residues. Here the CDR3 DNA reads TGTGCCATCCGAACAGGGACGGACACTGAAGCTTTCTTT. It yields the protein CAIRTGTDTEAFF.

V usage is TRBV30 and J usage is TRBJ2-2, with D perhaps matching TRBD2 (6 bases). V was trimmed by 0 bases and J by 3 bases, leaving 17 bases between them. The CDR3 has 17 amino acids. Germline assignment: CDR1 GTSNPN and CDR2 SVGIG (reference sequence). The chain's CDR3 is CAWSVYAGWTDTGELFF. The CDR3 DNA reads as TGTGCCTGGAGTGTTTATGCGGGATGGACGGACACCGGGGAGCTGTTTTTT.

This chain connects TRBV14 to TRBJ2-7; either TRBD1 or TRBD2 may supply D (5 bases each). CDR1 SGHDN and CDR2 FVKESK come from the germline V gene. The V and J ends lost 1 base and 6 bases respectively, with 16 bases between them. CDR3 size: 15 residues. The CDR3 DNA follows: TGTGCCAGCAGCCAAGGTATGGTAGGGACGGCCGAGCAGTACTTC. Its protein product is CASSQGMVGTAEQYF. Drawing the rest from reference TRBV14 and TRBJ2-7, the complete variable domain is EAGVTQFPSHSVIEKGQTVTLRCDPISGHDNLYWYRRVMGKEIKFLLHFVKESKQDESGMPNNRFLAERTGGTYSTLKVQPAELEDSGVYFCASSQGMVGTAEQYFGPGTRLTVT.

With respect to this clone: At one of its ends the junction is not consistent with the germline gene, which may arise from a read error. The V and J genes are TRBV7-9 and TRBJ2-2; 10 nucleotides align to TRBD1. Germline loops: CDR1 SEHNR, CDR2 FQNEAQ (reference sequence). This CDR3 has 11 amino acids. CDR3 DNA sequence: TGTGCCAGCAGCAGGACAGGGGGGCTGTTTTTT. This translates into CASSRTGGLFF.

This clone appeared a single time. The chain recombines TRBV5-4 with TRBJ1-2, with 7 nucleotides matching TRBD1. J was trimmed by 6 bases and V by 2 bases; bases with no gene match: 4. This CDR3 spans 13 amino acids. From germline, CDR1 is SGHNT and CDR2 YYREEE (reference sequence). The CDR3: CASSFPDRDGYTF. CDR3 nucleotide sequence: TGTGCCAGCAGCTTCCCCGACAGGGATGGCTACACCTTC.

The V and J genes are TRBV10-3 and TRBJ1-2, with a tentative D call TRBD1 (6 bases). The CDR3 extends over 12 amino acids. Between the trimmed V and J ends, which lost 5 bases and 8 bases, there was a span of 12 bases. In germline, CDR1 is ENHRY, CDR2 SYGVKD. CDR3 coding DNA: TGTGCCATCAGTAATACCGGGACAGGCTACACCTTC. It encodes CAISNTGTGYTF.

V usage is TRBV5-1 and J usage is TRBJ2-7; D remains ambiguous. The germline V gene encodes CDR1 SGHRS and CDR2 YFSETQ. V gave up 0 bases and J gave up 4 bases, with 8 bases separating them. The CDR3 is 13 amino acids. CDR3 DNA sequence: TGCGCCAGCAGCTTGGCCAAGTTTTACGAGCAGTACTTC. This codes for CASSLAKFYEQYF.

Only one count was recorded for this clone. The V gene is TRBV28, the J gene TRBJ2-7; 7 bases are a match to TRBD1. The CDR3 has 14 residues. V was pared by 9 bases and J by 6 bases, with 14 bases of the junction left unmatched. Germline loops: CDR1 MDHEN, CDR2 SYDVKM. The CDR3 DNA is TGTGCCAGTAACTCGGGACAGCTGATAGGCGAGCAGTACTTC. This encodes CASNSGQLIGEQYF. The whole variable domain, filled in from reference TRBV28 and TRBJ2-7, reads DVKVTQSSRYLVKRTGEKVFLECVQDMDHENMFWYRQDPGLGLRLIYFSYDVKMKEKGDIPEGYSVSREKKERFSLILESASTNQTSMYLCASNSGQLIGEQYFGPGTRLTVT.

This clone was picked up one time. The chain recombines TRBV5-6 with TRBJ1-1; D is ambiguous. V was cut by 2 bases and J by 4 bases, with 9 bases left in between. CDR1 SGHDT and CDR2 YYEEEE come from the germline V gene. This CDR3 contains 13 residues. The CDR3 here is CASSLRVLTEAFF. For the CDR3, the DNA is TGTGCCAGCAGCTTACGGGTTCTCACTGAAGCTTTCTTT.

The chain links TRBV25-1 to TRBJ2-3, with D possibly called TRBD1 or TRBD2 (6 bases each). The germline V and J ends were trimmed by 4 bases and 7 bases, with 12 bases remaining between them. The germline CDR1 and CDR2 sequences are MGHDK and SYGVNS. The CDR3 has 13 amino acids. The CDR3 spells CASSAAGGHTQYF. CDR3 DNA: TGTGCCAGCAGTGCCGCTGGGGGGCATACGCAGTATTTT. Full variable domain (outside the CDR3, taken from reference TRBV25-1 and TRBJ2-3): EADIYQTPRYLVIGTGKKITLECSQTMGHDKMYWYQQDPGMELHLIHYSYGVNSTEKGDLSSESTVSRIRTEHFPLTLESARPSHTSQYLCASSAAGGHTQYFGPGTRLTVL.

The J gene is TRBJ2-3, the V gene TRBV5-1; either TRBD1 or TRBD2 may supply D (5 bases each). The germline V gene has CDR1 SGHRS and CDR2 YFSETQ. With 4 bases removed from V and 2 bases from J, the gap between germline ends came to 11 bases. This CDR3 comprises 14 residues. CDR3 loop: CASSGDGSTDTQYF. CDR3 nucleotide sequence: TGCGCCAGCAGCGGGGACGGTTCCACAGATACGCAGTATTTT.

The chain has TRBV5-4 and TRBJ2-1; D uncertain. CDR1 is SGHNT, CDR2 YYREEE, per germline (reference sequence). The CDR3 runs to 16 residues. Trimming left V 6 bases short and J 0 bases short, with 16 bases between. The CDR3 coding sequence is TGTGCCAGCACCCGTCGCGGCGGAACCTCCTACAATGAGCAGTTCTTC. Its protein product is CASTRRGGTSYNEQFF.

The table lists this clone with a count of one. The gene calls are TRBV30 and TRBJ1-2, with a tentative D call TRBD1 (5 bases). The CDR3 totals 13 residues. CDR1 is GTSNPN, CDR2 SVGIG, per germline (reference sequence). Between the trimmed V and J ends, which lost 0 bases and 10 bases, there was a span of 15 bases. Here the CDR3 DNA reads TGTGCCTGGAGTGTATCGGGGGTAGAGGTCTACACCTTC. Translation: CAWSVSGVEVYTF.

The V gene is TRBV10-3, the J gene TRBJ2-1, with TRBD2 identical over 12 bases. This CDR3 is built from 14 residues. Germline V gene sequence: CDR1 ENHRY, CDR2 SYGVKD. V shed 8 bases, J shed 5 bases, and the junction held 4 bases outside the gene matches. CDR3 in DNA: TGTGCCATCGCGACTAGCGGGAGCCACAATGAGCAGTTCTTC. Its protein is CAIATSGSHNEQFF.

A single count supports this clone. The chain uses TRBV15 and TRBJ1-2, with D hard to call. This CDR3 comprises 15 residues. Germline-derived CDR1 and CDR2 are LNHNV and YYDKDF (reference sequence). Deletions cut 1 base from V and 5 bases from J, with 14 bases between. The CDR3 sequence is CATSRVPGSEYGYTF. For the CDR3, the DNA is TGTGCCACCAGCAGAGTCCCGGGGTCGGAATATGGCTACACCTTC.

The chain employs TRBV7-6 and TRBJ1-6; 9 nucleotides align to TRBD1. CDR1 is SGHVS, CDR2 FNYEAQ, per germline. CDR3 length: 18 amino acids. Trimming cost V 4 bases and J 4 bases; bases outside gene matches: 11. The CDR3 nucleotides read TGTGCCAGCAGCTCGCGCCTACCGGGACAGGGATATAATTCACCCCTCCACTTT. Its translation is CASSSRLPGQGYNSPLHF.

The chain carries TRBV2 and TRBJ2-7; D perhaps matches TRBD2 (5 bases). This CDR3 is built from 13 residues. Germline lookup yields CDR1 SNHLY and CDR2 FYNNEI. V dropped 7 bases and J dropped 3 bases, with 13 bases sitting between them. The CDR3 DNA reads TGTGCCAGCATGACCGGGGTCAACTACGAGCAGTACTTC. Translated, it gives CASMTGVNYEQYF.

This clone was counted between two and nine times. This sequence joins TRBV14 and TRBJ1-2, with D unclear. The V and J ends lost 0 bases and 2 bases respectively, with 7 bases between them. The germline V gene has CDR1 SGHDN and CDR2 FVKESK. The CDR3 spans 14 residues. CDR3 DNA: TGTGCCAGCAGCCAAGATCGAGCGAACTATGGCTACACCTTC. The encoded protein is CASSQDRANYGYTF. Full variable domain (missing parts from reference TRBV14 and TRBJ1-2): EAGVTQFPSHSVIEKGQTVTLRCDPISGHDNLYWYRRVMGKEIKFLLHFVKESKQDESGMPNNRFLAERTGGTYSTLKVQPAELEDSGVYFCASSQDRANYGYTFGSGTRLTVV.

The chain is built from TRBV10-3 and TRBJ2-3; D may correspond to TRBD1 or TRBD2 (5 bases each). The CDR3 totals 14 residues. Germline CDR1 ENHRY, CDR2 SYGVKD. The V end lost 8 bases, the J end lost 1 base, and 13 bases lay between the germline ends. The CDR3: CAISPGRGTDTQYF. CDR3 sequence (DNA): TGTGCCATCTCCCCGGGACGAGGCACAGATACGCAGTATTTT.

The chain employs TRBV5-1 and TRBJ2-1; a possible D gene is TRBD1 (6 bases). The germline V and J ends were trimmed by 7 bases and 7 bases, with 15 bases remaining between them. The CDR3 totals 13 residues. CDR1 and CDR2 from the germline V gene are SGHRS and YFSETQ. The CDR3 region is CASASLQGNEQFF. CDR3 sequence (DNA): TGCGCCAGCGCCTCTCTACAGGGAAATGAGCAGTTCTTC.

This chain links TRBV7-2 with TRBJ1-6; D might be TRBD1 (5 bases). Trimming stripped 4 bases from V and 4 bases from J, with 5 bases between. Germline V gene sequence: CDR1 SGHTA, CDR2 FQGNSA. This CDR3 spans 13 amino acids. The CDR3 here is CASSWGYNSPLHF. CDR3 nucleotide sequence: TGTGCCAGCAGCTGGGGGTATAATTCACCCCTCCACTTT. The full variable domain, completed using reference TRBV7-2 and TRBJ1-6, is GAGVSQSPSNKVTEKGKDVELRCDPISGHTALYWYRQSLGQGLEFLIYFQGNSAPDKSGLPSDRFSAERTGGSVSTLTIQRTQQEDSAVYLCASSWGYNSPLHFGNGTRLTVT.

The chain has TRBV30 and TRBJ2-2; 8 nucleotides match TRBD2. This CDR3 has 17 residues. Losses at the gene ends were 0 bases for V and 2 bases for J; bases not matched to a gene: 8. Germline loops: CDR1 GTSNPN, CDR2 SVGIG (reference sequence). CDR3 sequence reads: CAWSVGRVAGNTGELFF. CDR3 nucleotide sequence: TGTGCCTGGAGTGTAGGGAGGGTAGCGGGAAACACCGGGGAGCTGTTTTTT.